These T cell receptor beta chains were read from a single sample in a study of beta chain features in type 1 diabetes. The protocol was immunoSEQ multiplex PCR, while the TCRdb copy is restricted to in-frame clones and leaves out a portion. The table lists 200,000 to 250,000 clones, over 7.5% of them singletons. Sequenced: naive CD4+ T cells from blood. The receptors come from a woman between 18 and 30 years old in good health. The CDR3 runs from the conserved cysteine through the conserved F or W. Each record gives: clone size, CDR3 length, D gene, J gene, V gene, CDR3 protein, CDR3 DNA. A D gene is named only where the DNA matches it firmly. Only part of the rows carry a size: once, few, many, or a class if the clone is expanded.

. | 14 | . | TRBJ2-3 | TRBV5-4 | CASSSTPSTDTQYF | TGTGCCAGCAGCTCGACACCTTCCACAGATACGCAGTATTTT
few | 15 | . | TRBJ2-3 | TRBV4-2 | CASSQEGGRADTQYF | TGTGCCAGCAGCCAGGAGGGAGGAAGGGCAGATACGCAGTATTTT
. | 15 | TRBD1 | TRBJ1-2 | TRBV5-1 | CASSLPGGQGYGYTF | TGCGCCAGCAGCTTGCCAGGGGGACAGGGGTATGGCTACACCTTC
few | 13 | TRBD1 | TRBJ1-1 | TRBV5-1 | CASSLTGATEAFF | TGCGCCAGCAGCTTGACAGGGGCCACTGAAGCTTTCTTT
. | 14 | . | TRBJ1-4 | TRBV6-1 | CASSDQGKGEKLFF | TGTGCCAGCAGTGATCAGGGGAAGGGTGAAAAACTGTTTTTT
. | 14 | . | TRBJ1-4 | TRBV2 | CASKTGSPGEKLFF | TGTGCCAGCAAGACGGGGAGTCCTGGGGAAAAACTGTTTTTT
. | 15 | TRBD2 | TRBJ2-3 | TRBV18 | CASSPRRESLDTQYF | TGTGCCAGCTCACCACGGCGGGAGTCCCTAGATACGCAGTATTTT
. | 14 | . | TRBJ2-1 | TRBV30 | CAWGSRGSYNEQFF | TGTGCCTGGGGCTCTCGCGGGTCCTACAATGAGCAGTTCTTC
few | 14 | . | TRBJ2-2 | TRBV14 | CASSHGGSGGELFF | TGTGCCAGCAGCCACGGGGGATCGGGCGGGGAGCTGTTTTTT
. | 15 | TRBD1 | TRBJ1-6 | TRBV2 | CASYAEGQRNSPLHF | TGTGCCAGCTATGCCGAGGGACAGCGAAATTCACCCCTCCACTTT
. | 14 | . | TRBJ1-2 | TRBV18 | CASSPTGRDYGYTF | TGTGCCAGCTCACCCACGGGCAGGGACTATGGCTACACCTTC
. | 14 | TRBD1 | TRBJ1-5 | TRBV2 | CASSATGSRQPQHF | TGTGCCAGCAGTGCGACAGGGTCCCGTCAGCCCCAGCATTTT
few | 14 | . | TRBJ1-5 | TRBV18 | CASSVDSSNQPQHF | TGTGCCAGCTCAGTTGACAGCAGCAATCAGCCCCAGCATTTT
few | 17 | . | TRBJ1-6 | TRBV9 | CASSVTRVPGGNSPLHF | TGTGCCAGCAGCGTAACGAGAGTTCCCGGCGGGAATTCACCCCTCCACTTT
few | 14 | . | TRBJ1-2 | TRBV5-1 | CASSLSSLNYGYTF | TGCGCCAGCAGCTTGTCTAGTCTTAACTATGGCTACACCTTC
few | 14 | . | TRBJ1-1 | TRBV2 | CASRGGQLNTEAFF | TGTGCCAGCAGGGGTGGACAGCTGAACACTGAAGCTTTCTTT
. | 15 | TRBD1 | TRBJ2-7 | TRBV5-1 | CASSEGQGLGGEQYF | TGCGCCAGCAGCGAAGGACAGGGATTAGGGGGCGAGCAGTACTTC
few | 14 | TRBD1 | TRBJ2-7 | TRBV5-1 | CASSKDRGRYEQYF | TGCGCCAGCAGCAAGGACAGGGGGCGATACGAGCAGTACTTC
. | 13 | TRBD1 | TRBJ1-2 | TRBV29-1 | CSEGEAGGYGYTF | TGCAGCGAGGGAGAGGCAGGGGGCTATGGCTACACCTTC
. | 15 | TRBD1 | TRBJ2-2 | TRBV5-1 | CASSLVATGDGELFF | TGCGCCAGCAGCTTGGTGGCGACAGGGGACGGGGAGCTGTTTTTT
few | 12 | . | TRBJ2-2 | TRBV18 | CATSEGTGELFF | TGTGCCACCTCTGAGGGCACCGGGGAGCTGTTTTTT
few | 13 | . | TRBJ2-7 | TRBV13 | CASSLEGPYEQYF | TGTGCCAGCAGCTTAGAGGGGCCCTACGAGCAGTACTTC
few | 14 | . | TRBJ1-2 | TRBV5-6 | CASSSLKQYSGYTF | TGTGCCAGCAGCTCGTTAAAACAGTACTCTGGCTACACCTTC
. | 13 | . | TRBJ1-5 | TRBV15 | CATSRDLNQPQHF | TGTGCCACCAGCAGAGATCTAAATCAGCCCCAGCATTTT
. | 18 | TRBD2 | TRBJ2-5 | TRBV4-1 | CASSPRLAGSVFGETQYF | TGCGCCAGCAGCCCCCGACTAGCGGGTTCTGTGTTCGGAGAGACCCAGTACTTC
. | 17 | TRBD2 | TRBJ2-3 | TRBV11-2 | CASSSHGTSGYMNTQYF | TGTGCCAGCAGCTCGCACGGAACTAGCGGGTATATGAATACGCAGTATTTT
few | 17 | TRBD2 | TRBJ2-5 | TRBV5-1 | CASSLGTSGASQETQYF | TGCGCCAGCAGCTTAGGGACTAGCGGGGCATCCCAAGAGACCCAGTACTTC
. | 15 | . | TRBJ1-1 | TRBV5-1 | CASSSASGANTEAFF | TGCGCCAGCAGCTCCGCCTCAGGGGCGAACACTGAAGCTTTCTTT
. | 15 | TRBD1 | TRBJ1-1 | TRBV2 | CASRIQGIGNTEAFF | TGTGCCAGCAGAATACAGGGGATCGGGAACACTGAAGCTTTCTTT
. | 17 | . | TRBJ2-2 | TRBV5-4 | CASSPRVGQGGAGELFF | TGTGCCAGCAGCCCCCGGGTTGGGCAGGGTGGCGCCGGGGAGCTGTTTTTT
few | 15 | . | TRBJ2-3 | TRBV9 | CASSVDGQSTDTQYF | TGTGCCAGCAGCGTAGACGGACAGAGCACAGATACGCAGTATTTT
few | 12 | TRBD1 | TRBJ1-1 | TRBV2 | CASRDRGTEAFF | TGTGCCAGCCGCGACAGGGGCACTGAAGCTTTCTTT
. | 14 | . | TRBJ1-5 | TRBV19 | CASAGVRGNQPQHF | TGTGCCAGTGCAGGGGTTCGCGGCAATCAGCCCCAGCATTTT
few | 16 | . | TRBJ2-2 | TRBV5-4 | CASSLRRDANTGELFF | TGTGCCAGCAGCTTACGGCGGGATGCGAACACCGGGGAGCTGTTTTTT
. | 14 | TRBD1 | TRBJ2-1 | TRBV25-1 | CASRDRGRYNEQFF | TGTGCCAGCAGGGACAGGGGGCGGTACAATGAGCAGTTCTTC
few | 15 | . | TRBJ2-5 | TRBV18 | CASSPGPRRLETQYF | TGTGCCAGCTCACCAGGCCCCCGCAGGCTCGAGACCCAGTACTTC